This T cell receptor beta chain was documented in a study of T-cell reconstitution after alpha-beta-depleted transplantation in children. Library preparation (for TCRbeta) was performed with unique molecular identifiers. TCRdb reprocessed the PCR reads with MiXCR, giving one entry per CDR3 protein. The sample holds hundreds of thousands of distinct CDR3 sequences; roughly 10% are singletons and the top ten take 5.5% to 8%. After removal of 8 bases from V and 0 bases from J, the junction contained 10 bases not matched to a gene. The length of the CDR3 is 16 residues. Germline CDR1 is MNHEY and CDR2 is SVGEGT.

This chain connects TRBV6-2 or TRBV6-3 to TRBJ2-1; TRBD2 matches at 7 bases. Sample: PBMCs from the stem cell graft donor, taken from the stem cell graft. The clonotype was recovered from a human donor who donated a stem cell graft to a child with acute lymphoblastic leukemia. As DNA, the CDR3 is TGTGCCAGCGGGAAAAGCGGGGTTAGCTCCTACAATGAGCAGTTCTTC. It codes for CASGKSGVSSYNEQFF.